This TCR beta chain is from a study of T cells expressing NK-cell markers. Background on the study: In the group of eight sequenced donors, seven were HCMV-seropositive and one was seronegative. Regarding the study as a whole: The CD3+CD56-NKG2C+ fraction of a handful of donors was likewise dominated by these clonotypes.

TCRdb reprocessed the 5' RACE reads and stores each CDR3 protein as one record, lacking DNA. The sample has about 260,000 distinct CDR3 sequences. The CDR3 covers 14 residues. In regard to this clonotype: What it binds is not known.

The chain uses TRBV12-3 or TRBV12-4 and TRBJ2-5; lacking DNA, the TRBD1 call made by TCRdb goes unchecked. The receptor's source is a woman between 18 and 70 years old in good health. The sample was blood T cells: a sorted CD56 or NKG2C T cell subset, CD4+ or CD8+ T cells, or bulk PBMC T cells (not recorded which). The CDR3 reads CASTAWGGQETQYF.